The 32 T cell receptor beta chains below come from one sample, sequenced in a study of cytomegalovirus exposure and HLA in healthy donors. PCR employed 60 Vbeta and 13 Jbeta primers. Produced via immunoSEQ multiplex PCR; TCRdb's table is partial and in-frame only. This sample carries around 170,000 clones, about three quarters of them seen once, and the ten largest clones take under 7.5%. The sequencing input was PBMCs. These receptor sequences come from a man aged 40-55 years in good health and CMV-seronegative.

V usage is TRBV27 and J usage is TRBJ2-7, with D maybe TRBD1 (6 bases). Germline V gene lookup returns CDR1 MNHEY and CDR2 SMNVEV (reference sequence). Trimming shortened V by 1 base and J by 1 base, and 8 bases separated the two germline ends. The CDR3 length is 14 residues. The CDR3 region has the DNA TGTGCCAGCAGTTTATACAGGGCGTCCTACGAGCAGTACTTC. Encoded protein: CASSLYRASYEQYF.

The chain combines TRBV10-3 with TRBJ2-3; 7 bases match TRBD2. Germline V gene sequence: CDR1 ENHRY, CDR2 SYGVKD. Trimming took 6 bases from V and 0 from J; bases not matched to a gene: 3. This CDR3 spans 14 amino acids. DNA for the CDR3: TGTGCCATCAGCGGGAGGTCTAGCACAGATACGCAGTATTTT. Protein sequence: CAISGRSSTDTQYF.

The CDR3 region has the DNA TGCGCCAGCAGTGAAGTAACTGTCTCCCGCACAGATACGCAGTATTTT. This gives the protein CASSEVTVSRTDTQYF. This chain links TRBV10-1 with TRBJ2-3; D ambiguous. The CDR3 runs to 16 residues. Germline lookup yields CDR1 WNHNN and CDR2 SYGVQD (reference sequence). Trimming took 3 bases from V and 1 from J, leaving 14 bases between them.

Concerning this clone itself: The same CDR3 can be traced to other DNA sequences in this sample. The chain combines TRBV9 with TRBJ2-6, with no clear D. Germline values: CDR1 SGDLS, CDR2 YYNGEE. The CDR3 is made up of 14 amino acids. Trimming took off 5 bases at V and 2 bases at J, with 8 bases between the two ends. Written as DNA, the CDR3 is TGTGCCAGCAGTACTTTGCCTGGGGCCAACGTCCTGACTTTC. Its protein is CASSTLPGANVLTF.

The rearrangement uses TRBV6-5 and TRBJ1-2, with TRBD1 matching 12 bases. The CDR3 spans 16 residues. CDR1 MNHEY and CDR2 SVGAGI come from the germline V gene. Trimming cost V 1 base and J 8 bases; bases outside gene matches: 8. In DNA, the CDR3 is TGTGCCAGCAGTTACTTGGGGACAGGGGGCGCGCGGGGCTACACCTTC. Protein product: CASSYLGTGGARGYTF.

The chain has TRBV7-2 and TRBJ2-6, with 7 bases aligning to TRBD2. This CDR3 is built from 17 residues. J lost 0 bases, V lost 5 bases, and 7 bases had no gene match. Germline CDR1 and CDR2: SGHTA and FQGNSA. CDR3 loop: CASSGTIAGSGANVLTF. The CDR3 DNA sequence: TGTGCCAGCAGCGGGACTATCGCTGGCTCTGGGGCCAACGTCCTGACTTTC.

A single count supports this clone. The J gene is TRBJ1-2, the V gene TRBV5-4; 11 bases line up with TRBD1. CDR3 length: 15 amino acids. The germline V gene has CDR1 SGHNT and CDR2 YYREEE (reference sequence). V lost 0 bases, J lost 6 bases, and 4 bases stayed unmatched. The CDR3 loop is CASSLEGDRGNGYTF. CDR3 bases: TGTGCCAGCAGCTTGGAAGGGGACAGGGGGAATGGCTACACCTTC. Variable domain in full (rest from reference TRBV5-4 and TRBJ1-2): ETGVTQSPTHLIKTRGQQVTLRCSSQSGHNTVSWYQQALGQGPQFIFQYYREEENGRGNFPPRFSGLQFPNYSSELNVNALELDDSALYLCASSLEGDRGNGYTFGSGTRLTVV.

The chain carries TRBV28 and TRBJ2-3, with 8 nucleotides matching TRBD2. From germline, CDR1 is MDHEN and CDR2 SYDVKM. The CDR3 runs 15 residues. The junction had 9 bases not matched to a gene; V was cut back by 6 bases and J by 4 bases. The CDR3 spells CASRNSGKDADTQYF. As DNA, the CDR3 is TGTGCCAGCAGGAATAGCGGGAAAGATGCAGATACGCAGTATTTT.

This clone was observed a single time. CDR3 in DNA: TGTGCCAGCAGTTCTCCCCTGGGGAGCCCGAACACTGAAGCTTTCTTT. The encoded protein is CASSSPLGSPNTEAFF. This chain connects TRBV2 to TRBJ1-1; D uncertain. V was pared by 5 bases and J by 1 base, with 17 bases between. Germline CDR1 is SNHLY and CDR2 is FYNNEI. There are 16 residues in the CDR3. The entire variable domain, with the rest obtained from reference TRBV2 and TRBJ1-1, is as follows: EPEVTQTPSHQVTQMGQEVILRCVPISNHLYFYWYRQILGQKVEFLVSFYNNEISEKSEIFDDQFSVERPDGSNFTLKIRSTKLEDSAMYFCASSSPLGSPNTEAFFGQGTRLTVV.

The gene calls are TRBV10-3 and TRBJ1-4; 9 bases map to TRBD1. Trimming removed 4 bases from V and 8 bases from J; junction bases left unmatched: 11. Germline loops: CDR1 ENHRY, CDR2 SYGVKD. The CDR3 consists of 16 residues. DNA of the CDR3: TGTGCCATCAGTGGCGACCACAGGGGGCCTGGGGAAAAACTGTTTTTT. Translation: CAISGDHRGPGEKLFF.

The V call is TRBV5-1, the J call TRBJ2-2, with 8 positions matching TRBD1. This CDR3 is 16 amino acids long. Germline V CDR1 and CDR2: SGHRS, YFSETQ. V dropped 0 bases and J dropped 4; count of bases not matched to a gene: 5. CDR3 coding DNA: TGCGCCAGCAGCTTGGCCGCGACAGGGGTCACCGGGGAGCTGTTTTTT. As protein: CASSLAATGVTGELFF. Full variable domain (outside the CDR3, taken from reference TRBV5-1 and TRBJ2-2): KAGVTQTPRYLIKTRGQQVTLSCSPISGHRSVSWYQQTPGQGLQFLFEYFSETQRNKGNFPGRFSGRQFSNSRSEMNVSTLELGDSALYLCASSLAATGVTGELFFGEGSRLTVL.

The count of this clone is one. The chain is built from TRBV5-4 and TRBJ2-2, with TRBD2 matching 7 bases. The V gene end was trimmed by 2 bases and the J gene end by 5 bases; junction bases not matched to a gene: 6. CDR3 size: 15 residues. CDR1 is SGHNT and CDR2 is YYREEE in the germline V gene (reference sequence). CDR3 sequence (DNA): TGTGCCAGCAGCTTATTGAGCGGGGAGACCGGGGAGCTGTTTTTT. Translating gives CASSLLSGETGELFF.

The chain combines TRBV5-1 with TRBJ2-7; 7 bases align to TRBD1. This CDR3 is built from 14 residues. CDR1 and CDR2 (germline): SGHRS, YFSETQ. V shed 2 bases and J 4 bases; nucleotides not matched to a gene: 6. The CDR3, as DNA: TGCGCCAGCAGCTTTGAAGGACAGGCATACGAGCAGTACTTC. It specifies CASSFEGQAYEQYF. Supplemented by reference TRBV5-1 and TRBJ2-7, the full variable domain reads KAGVTQTPRYLIKTRGQQVTLSCSPISGHRSVSWYQQTPGQGLQFLFEYFSETQRNKGNFPGRFSGRQFSNSRSEMNVSTLELGDSALYLCASSFEGQAYEQYFGPGTRLTVT.

The gene calls are TRBV2 and TRBJ1-1; D might be TRBD1 (5 bases). The CDR3 loop spans 14 amino acids. In germline, CDR1 is SNHLY, CDR2 FYNNEI. V was clipped by 4 bases and J by 1 base, with 10 bases between them. The CDR3 DNA follows: TGTGCCAGCAGTGGCCAGGGTTGGAACACTGAAGCTTTCTTT. As protein: CASSGQGWNTEAFF.

Notes on this clone: At one end the junction does not follow the germline gene, possibly because of a read error. The chain links TRBV29-1 to TRBJ2-3; no definite D call. The CDR3 has 8 amino acids. Germline assignment: CDR1 SQVTM and CDR2 ANQGSEA. The CDR3 DNA follows: TGCAGCGTTGAAGATCTGAGTTTT. As protein: CSVEDLSF.

V is TRBV10-3 and J is TRBJ2-7, with D uncertain. Between the trimmed V and J ends, which lost 0 bases and 2 bases, there was a span of 11 bases. There are 15 residues in the CDR3. Germline values: CDR1 ENHRY, CDR2 SYGVKD. Written as DNA, the CDR3 is TGTGCCATCAGTGAGTCCTTAGACAAGGCCTACGAGCAGTACTTC. Protein sequence: CAISESLDKAYEQYF.

The CDR3 protein is CASSQLGTGGSSPLHF. CDR3 nucleotides: TGCGCCAGCAGCCAACTTGGGACAGGGGGCAGTTCACCCCTCCACTTT. This rearrangement joins TRBV5-1 to TRBJ1-6, with 12 bases lining up with TRBD1. CDR3 size: 16 residues. Trimming cost V 4 bases and J 9 bases; bases outside gene matches: 8. CDR1 and CDR2 (germline): SGHRS, YFSETQ.

The chain has TRBV19 and TRBJ1-5, with 8 bases that match TRBD1. Germline V gene sequence: CDR1 LNHDA, CDR2 SQIVND (reference sequence). The CDR3 loop spans 15 amino acids. V was pared by 2 bases and J by 4 bases, with 4 bases of the junction left unmatched. The CDR3 protein is CASSISGTGNQPQHF. DNA of the CDR3: TGTGCCAGTAGTATATCTGGGACAGGAAATCAGCCCCAGCATTTT.

V and J are TRBV5-1 and TRBJ2-3, with D perhaps matching TRBD2 (6 bases). In germline, CDR1 is SGHRS, CDR2 YFSETQ. The length of the CDR3 is 16 residues. Trimming stripped 0 bases from V and 2 bases from J, with 13 bases between. Here the CDR3 DNA reads TGCGCCAGCAGCTTGGGGGGAGGACGGAACACAGATACGCAGTATTTT. It codes for CASSLGGGRNTDTQYF.

The V gene is TRBV18, the J gene TRBJ1-6; TRBD1 might be the D (5 bases). This CDR3 has 13 amino acids. Germline values: CDR1 KGHSH, CDR2 LQKENI. V gave up 3 bases and J gave up 12 bases, with 12 bases separating them. The CDR3 is CASSPGGERPLHF. DNA of the CDR3: TGTGCCAGCTCACCTGGGGGGGAGAGACCCCTCCACTTT.

The V call is TRBV7-6, the J call TRBJ1-1, with 7 bases that match TRBD1. V was pared by 1 base and J by 8 bases, with 10 bases of the junction left unmatched. Germline CDR1 SGHVS, CDR2 FNYEAQ. The CDR3 is 15 residues long. CDR3: CASSLGRGQSMEAFF. The DNA of the CDR3 is TGTGCCAGCAGCTTAGGTAGGGGACAGTCGATGGAAGCTTTCTTT.

As DNA, the CDR3 is TGTGCCAGCAGCCCCCTCGCGAGGGCCTACGAGCAGTACTTC. This sequence encodes CASSPLARAYEQYF. The V call is TRBV14, the J call TRBJ2-7, with D possibly matching TRBD2 (5 bases). Trimming cost V 4 bases and J 2 bases, with 12 bases left between them. CDR3 size: 14 residues. Germline lookup yields CDR1 SGHDN and CDR2 FVKESK.

This chain connects TRBV10-2 to TRBJ2-1; 8 bases agree with TRBD2. The CDR3 runs to 13 residues. Trimming cost V 3 bases and J 13 bases; bases outside gene matches: 8. CDR1 is WSHSY, CDR2 SAAADI, per germline. CDR3 DNA sequence: TGCGCCAGCAGTGAAAGCGGGGGCGTTTTACAGTTCTTC. Encoded protein: CASSESGGVLQFF.

The rearrangement uses TRBV13 and TRBJ2-1; perhaps TRBD2 as D (5 bases). Germline V gene lookup returns CDR1 PRHDT and CDR2 FYEKMQ (reference sequence). V dropped 6 bases and J dropped 5 bases, with 11 bases sitting between them. This CDR3 has 13 amino acids. The DNA for the CDR3 is TGTGCCAGCAGTGAGGGCGCTAACAATGAGCAGTTCTTC. As protein: CASSEGANNEQFF.

This rearrangement joins TRBV9 to TRBJ2-7, with a tentative D call TRBD2 (5 bases). From germline, CDR1 is SGDLS and CDR2 YYNGEE. The V and J ends lost 7 bases and 3 bases respectively, with 11 bases between them. This CDR3 contains 12 residues. CDR3 protein: CASGSTNYEQYF. DNA of the CDR3: TGTGCCAGCGGGAGCACGAACTACGAGCAGTACTTC.

This chain connects TRBV5-1 to TRBJ2-2, with 8 bases aligning to TRBD1. Unmatched junction bases numbered 9, after V lost 5 bases and J lost 0 bases. Looked up from germline, CDR1 is SGHRS and CDR2 is YFSETQ. This CDR3 comprises 17 residues. CDR3 sequence (DNA): TGCGCCAGCAGTCTACAGGGGGGAGCGACGAACACCGGGGAGCTGTTTTTT. Protein product: CASSLQGGATNTGELFF.

The chain joins TRBV2 to TRBJ1-1, with TRBD1 matching over 11 bases. The CDR3 spans 14 residues. The germline V gene has CDR1 SNHLY and CDR2 FYNNEI. V trimming: 4 bases; J trimming: 11 bases; junction bases outside the gene matches: 9. The CDR3 loop reads CASSVDRGPQKAFF. CDR3 nucleotides: TGTGCCAGCAGTGTGGACAGGGGGCCTCAAAAGGCTTTCTTT.

This chain connects TRBV5-8 to TRBJ1-3; TRBD1 is a possible D gene (6 bases). The CDR3 loop spans 15 amino acids. CDR1 and CDR2 from the germline V gene are SGHTS and YDEGEE. With 4 bases removed from V and 2 bases from J, the gap between germline ends came to 13 bases. The DNA for the CDR3 is TGTGCCAGCAGCATAGGACAGACGACTGGAAACACCATATATTTT. Translation: CASSIGQTTGNTIYF.

This clone was observed a single time. The CDR3 protein is CASSQLLAGSTYNEQFF. In nucleotides, the CDR3 is TGCGCCAGCAGCCAACTTCTAGCGGGATCTACCTACAATGAGCAGTTCTTC. This chain joins TRBV4-1 and TRBJ2-1; 9 bases are a match to TRBD2. The CDR3 sequence is 17 residues long. The J segment lost 2 bases and the V segment lost 2 bases, leaving 7 bases of the junction unmatched. From germline, CDR1 is MGHRA and CDR2 YSYEKL.

This rearrangement joins TRBV7-2 to TRBJ1-2, with D unclear. The CDR3 totals 16 residues. Germline V gene sequence: CDR1 SGHTA, CDR2 FQGNSA. V lost 7 bases to trimming and J lost 4 bases, with 22 bases between them. CDR3 bases: TGTGCCAGCACCCCCGCGATCGAGGGAAAGGGCTATGGCTACACCTTC. This translates into CASTPAIEGKGYGYTF. The complete variable domain, with remaining parts taken from reference TRBV7-2 and TRBJ1-2, reads GAGVSQSPSNKVTEKGKDVELRCDPISGHTALYWYRQSLGQGLEFLIYFQGNSAPDKSGLPSDRFSAERTGGSVSTLTIQRTQQEDSAVYLCASTPAIEGKGYGYTFGSGTRLTVV.

This chain joins TRBV19 and TRBJ2-3; D uncertain. Deletions cut 1 base from V and 5 bases from J, with 10 bases between. Germline CDR1 LNHDA, CDR2 SQIVND (reference sequence). The CDR3 loop spans 14 amino acids. Here the CDR3 reads CASSIGLRVDTQYF. For the CDR3, the DNA is TGTGCCAGTAGTATAGGTCTACGGGTAGATACGCAGTATTTT.

The rearrangement uses TRBV14 and TRBJ2-7, with TRBD2 as a possible D gene (5 bases). Between the trimmed V and J ends, which lost 1 base and 2 bases, there was a span of 12 bases. The CDR3 spans 15 residues. The germline V gene encodes CDR1 SGHDN and CDR2 FVKESK. The CDR3 loop reads CASSQGGSGTYEQYF. The CDR3 DNA follows: TGTGCCAGCAGCCAAGGAGGGTCTGGGACCTACGAGCAGTACTTC.